This T cell receptor beta chain was recovered during a study of shared clonotypes between healthy human individuals. Authors' processing steps: As immunoSEQ supplied junction-only sequences (without quality scores), filtering differed. Clones were read by immunoSEQ multiplex PCR, and TCRdb kept only the in-frame ones, dropping some. Clone size and V and J calls were adopted from that table, with D and trimming inferred from the DNA. The sample contains approximately 2.3 million clones, approximately 93% of which appear only once. Concerning this clone: No antigen is known for it. At one of its ends the junction is not consistent with the germline gene, which may arise from a read error.

General study findings and limits: As a rule, naive subsets had a larger estimated richness than memory subsets. Clonotype sharing among donors was thought likely to change with sequencing depth.

The investigators split CD4+ cells into a CD45RA+ naive subset and a CD45RA-negative memory subset. The sample comprised naive CD4+ T cells from PBMCs. Subset defined: CD45RA+ positively selected. The source of this sequence is a man between 18 and 29 years old in good health. Some clones in this sample may be carry-over from other donors' samples.

CDR3 loop: CASGDRGRGETQYF. Here the CDR3 DNA reads TGTGCCAGCGGTGACAGGGGTCGGGGTGAGACCCAGTACTTC. The chain links TRBV2 to TRBJ2-5, with 8 nucleotides matching TRBD1. The CDR3 consists of 14 residues. Germline lookup yields CDR1 SNHLY and CDR2 FYNNEI.